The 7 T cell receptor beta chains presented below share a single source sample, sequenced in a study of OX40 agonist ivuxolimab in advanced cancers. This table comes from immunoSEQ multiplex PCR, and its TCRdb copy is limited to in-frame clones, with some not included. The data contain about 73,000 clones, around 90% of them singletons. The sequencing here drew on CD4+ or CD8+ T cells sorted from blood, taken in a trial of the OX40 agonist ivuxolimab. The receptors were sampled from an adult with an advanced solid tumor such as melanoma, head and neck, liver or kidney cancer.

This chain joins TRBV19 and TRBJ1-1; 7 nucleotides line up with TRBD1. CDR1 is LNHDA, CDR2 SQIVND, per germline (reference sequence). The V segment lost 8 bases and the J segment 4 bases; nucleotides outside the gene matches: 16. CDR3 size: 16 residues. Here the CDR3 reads CASEMRPPGGRTEAFF. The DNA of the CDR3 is TGTGCCAGTGAAATGAGACCGCCAGGGGGGCGCACTGAAGCTTTCTTT.

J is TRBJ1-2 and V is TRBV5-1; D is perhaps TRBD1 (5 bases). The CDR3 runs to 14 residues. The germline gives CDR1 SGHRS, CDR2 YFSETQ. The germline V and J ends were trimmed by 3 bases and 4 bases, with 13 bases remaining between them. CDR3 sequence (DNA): TGCGCCAGCAGCTGGGGCTCTGAGTCCTATGGCTACACCTTC. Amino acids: CASSWGSESYGYTF.

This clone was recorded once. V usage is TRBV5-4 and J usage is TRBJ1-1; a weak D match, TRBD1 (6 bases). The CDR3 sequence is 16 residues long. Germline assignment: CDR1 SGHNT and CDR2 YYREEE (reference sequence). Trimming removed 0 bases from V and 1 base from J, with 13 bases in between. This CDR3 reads CASSLGAGASNTEAFF. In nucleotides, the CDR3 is TGTGCCAGCAGCTTGGGGGCAGGGGCTTCGAACACTGAAGCTTTCTTT.

The CDR3 protein is CASRGGLVSYNEQFF. CDR3 DNA sequence: TGTGCCAGCAGGGGGGGACTGGTCTCCTACAATGAGCAGTTCTTC. This rearrangement joins TRBV27 to TRBJ2-1; possible D gene TRBD2, 6 bases. The germline V and J ends were trimmed by 6 bases and 0 bases, with 12 bases remaining between them. There are 15 residues in the CDR3. Germline V lookup: CDR1 MNHEY, CDR2 SMNVEV (reference sequence).

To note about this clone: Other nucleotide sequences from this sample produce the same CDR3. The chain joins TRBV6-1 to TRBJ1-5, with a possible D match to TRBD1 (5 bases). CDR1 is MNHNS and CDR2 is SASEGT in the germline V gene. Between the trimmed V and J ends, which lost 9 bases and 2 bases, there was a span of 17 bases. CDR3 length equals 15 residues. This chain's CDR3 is CASSEGFYGNQPQHF. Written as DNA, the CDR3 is TGTGCCAGTAGCGAGGGGTTCTATGGCAATCAGCCCCAGCATTTT.

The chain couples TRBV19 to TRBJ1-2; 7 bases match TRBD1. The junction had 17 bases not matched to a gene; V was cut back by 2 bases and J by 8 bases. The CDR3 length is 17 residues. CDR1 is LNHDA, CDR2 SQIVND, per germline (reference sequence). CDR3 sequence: CASSIPGVAGTVRGYTF. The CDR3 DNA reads TGTGCCAGTAGTATACCTGGAGTAGCCGGGACAGTTCGCGGCTACACCTTC.

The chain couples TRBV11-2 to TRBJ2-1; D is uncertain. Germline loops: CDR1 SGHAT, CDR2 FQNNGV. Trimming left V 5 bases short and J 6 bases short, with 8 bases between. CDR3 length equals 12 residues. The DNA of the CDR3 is TGTGCCAGCAGCCGCCCAAGCAATGAGCAGTTCTTC. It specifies CASSRPSNEQFF.